Listed here is a single TCR beta chain. Its antigen is currently not known. One base away there is no much larger clone; base qualities are not given. The CDR3 has 15 amino acids, counting the end cysteine and phenylalanine. The retained sequence is limited to the CDR3, 45 bases, with the frame set at the first base. In the germline V gene, CDR1 corresponds to SGDLS and CDR2 to YYNGEE. Trimming at the junction amounts to 0 bases on V and 10 bases on J, and the germline ends lie 14 bases apart. Interpreted using the paper, the time point label stands for: newly diagnosed, previously untreated cHL patient sample. Magnetic negative selection with a Miltenyi CD4+ T cell isolation kit was used to purify CD4+ T cells from thawed PBMCs. As a comparison group for the relapsed/refractory trial patients, PBMCs from patients with newly diagnosed, previously untreated classical Hodgkin lymphoma were sequenced. Peripheral blood was collected in 8 mL Vacutainer Cell Preparation Tubes, from which PBMCs were isolated by centrifugation and then cryopreserved. Purified CD4+ and CD8+ fractions were generated only in cases for which an additional PBMC sample was available. Magnetically labelled cells were removed on LS columns in a quadroMACS separator, and the flow-through was collected as the purified fraction.

These data originate in a study of PD-1 blockade in classical Hodgkin lymphoma (dated by TCRdb to 2020 to 2022). General notes on the study: To define a peripheral blood immune signature of response to PD-1 blockade in classical Hodgkin lymphoma, the study combined TCR beta sequencing with CyTOF.

The Qiagen DNeasy kit was used to extract genomic DNA both from unsorted PBMCs and from the negatively selected CD4+ and CD8+ fractions. Amplification of TCR beta CDR3 regions was done by immunoSEQ multiplex PCR with primers that anneal to V and J segments. A synthetic immune receptor repertoire was used to minimize amplification bias, and remaining bias was computationally removed after sequencing. Per the original workflow: Custom Python scripts were used to quantify repertoire diversity as the Shannon entropy index. The unsorted, CD4+ and CD8+ repertoires were each analyzed separately, with the exception of combined analyses, where CD4+ and CD8+ sequences were merged in silico. TCRdb obtained this table from immuneACCESS and retained in-frame rearrangements with V and J assigned. These tables miss some clones; where compared with another copy, unresolved V genes account for less than half of the shortfall, and the remainder is unexplained. V, J and clone size derive from that table, while D and trimming were established from the DNA sequence. This sample lists about 22,000 clones; nearly 90% were detected once. In total, the top ten clones hold about 0.25% of the sample.

What the authors observed across the whole study: Baseline TCR diversity was reported to be lower in newly diagnosed patients than in healthy donors and to be lower still in relapsed/refractory patients. The study was limited to a single clinical trial cohort, and causes of repertoire differences, possibly disease activity or prior therapy, remained undefined.

This chain is built from TRBV9 and TRBJ1-6; perhaps TRBD1 is the D gene, with 6 bases matching. Sequencing input: CD4+ T cells from blood. The receptor's source is a human donor with classical Hodgkin lymphoma. The CDR3 has the sequence CASSVEVRGVSPLHF. The DNA reads as follows: TGTGCCAGCAGCGTAGAGGTCAGGGGTGTATCACCCCTCCACTTT. Full variable domain (CDR3 extended with the reference TRBV9 and TRBJ1-6 proteins): DSGVTQTPKHLITATGQRVTLRCSPRSGDLSVYWYQQSLDQGLQFLIQYYNGEERAKGNILERFSAQQFPDLHSELNLSSLELGDSALYFCASSVEVRGVSPLHFGNGTRLTVT.